This T cell receptor beta chain stems from a study of shared clonotypes between healthy human individuals. Study overall: Per-donor plates numbered three CD4 naive, three CD4 memory, two CD8 naive and one CD8 memory.

Every donor was a Caucasian adult from Nashville, Tennessee. Germline V gene data show CDR1 as SNHLY and CDR2 as FYNNEI. The CDR3 totals 13 residues. V was pared by 2 bases and J by 4 bases, with 9 bases between. Broader study findings: Naive subsets usually exceeded memory subsets in estimated richness.

Remarks on this clone: Its antigen is still unknown.

Profiling relied on immunoSEQ multiplex PCR, and the TCRdb table lists in-frame clones only, not all of them. The table records about 530,000 clones, less than 96% of them present only once. The clonotype originates from a woman in her 30s in good health. Sequencing was performed on naive CD4+ T cells sorted from blood. Subset defined: CD45RA+ positively selected. The chain links TRBV2 to TRBJ2-7; D call uncertain. The DNA for the CDR3 is TGTGCCAGCAGTGAAAGGGCCTGGTACGAGCAGTACTTC. Protein: CASSERAWYEQYF.